These 8 T cell receptor beta chains originate from one sample sequenced in a study of blood T cell repertoires in COVID-19. Libraries were prepared by immunoSEQ multiplex PCR; TCRdb keeps only in-frame clonotypes and omits some of them. The sample records around 300,000 clones, about 89% being singletons. The source material was PBMCs or T cells enriched from blood (not recorded which). Every receptor here comes from a woman aged 30 to 39 who had recovered from COVID-19.

The chain combines TRBV2 with TRBJ2-3; 10 positions match TRBD2. Germline loops: CDR1 SNHLY, CDR2 FYNNEI. The V gene end was trimmed by 8 bases and the J gene end by 2 bases; junction bases not matched to a gene: 7. The CDR3 totals 15 residues. The CDR3, as DNA: TGTGCCAGCGGCCTAGCGGGGGTCCACACAGATACGCAGTATTTT. It encodes CASGLAGVHTDTQYF.

This clone appeared a few times. The rearrangement joins TRBV28 to TRBJ1-3; D perhaps matches TRBD1 (5 bases). Germline lookup yields CDR1 MDHEN and CDR2 SYDVKM. The CDR3 has 15 amino acids. Between the trimmed V and J ends, which lost 8 bases and 3 bases, there was a span of 17 bases. The CDR3, as DNA: TGTGCCAGCCAAACCGGGGGGGGAGTTGGAAACACCATATATTTT. Its protein product is CASQTGGGVGNTIYF.

J is TRBJ1-6 and V is TRBV6-5; TRBD1 is a possible D gene (5 bases). This CDR3 has 14 residues. Germline CDR1 reads MNHEY; CDR2 reads SVGAGI. The ends were cut back, 4 bases at V and 6 bases at J, with 10 bases in the middle. The CDR3 bases are TGTGCCAGCAGTTGGGGGACTGGTAATTCACCCCTCCACTTT. This encodes CASSWGTGNSPLHF.

The CDR3 DNA follows: TGCGCCAGCAGTGAGTCGGATACAGGGCAGAGGGAGACCCAGTACTTC. Residues: CASSESDTGQRETQYF. The J gene is TRBJ2-5, the V gene TRBV10-1; maybe TRBD1 (6 bases). The CDR3 length is 16 residues. Germline V gene lookup returns CDR1 WNHNN and CDR2 SYGVQD (reference sequence). With 0 bases removed from V and 5 bases from J, the gap between germline ends came to 16 bases.

The chain is built from TRBV2 and TRBJ1-1; TRBD1 might be the D (5 bases). The CDR3 runs to 14 residues. Trimming removed 6 bases at V and 5 bases at J, with 16 bases between. Per germline, CDR1 SNHLY and CDR2 FYNNEI. CDR3 sequence reads: CASRRDGAWTEAFF. In DNA form, the CDR3 reads TGTGCCAGCAGAAGGGATGGGGCTTGGACTGAAGCTTTCTTT.

The rearrangement uses TRBV6-5 and TRBJ1-2, with 7 bases lining up with TRBD1. V gave up 7 bases and J gave up 3 bases; unmatched junction bases: 11. Germline V lookup: CDR1 MNHEY, CDR2 SVGAGI. CDR3 length: 15 amino acids. The CDR3 here is CASTSLRGADYGYTF. The CDR3 region has the DNA TGTGCCAGCACTTCGCTCAGGGGGGCTGACTATGGCTACACCTTC.

The chain combines TRBV27 with TRBJ1-1; possible D gene TRBD1, 6 bases. Germline CDR1 reads MNHEY; CDR2 reads SMNVEV (reference sequence). Deletions cut 4 bases from V and 5 bases from J, with 14 bases between. The length of the CDR3 is 14 residues. The chain's CDR3 is CASSSQGGGTEAFF. DNA for the CDR3: TGTGCCAGCAGTTCACAGGGAGGGGGTACTGAAGCTTTCTTT.

This clone appeared many times. This rearrangement joins TRBV4-1 to TRBJ1-1; a possible D gene is TRBD1 (6 bases). Deletions cut 1 base from V and 5 bases from J, with 11 bases between. Germline CDR1 reads MGHRA; CDR2 reads YSYEKL. The CDR3 consists of 14 residues. CDR3 nucleotides: TGCGCCAGCAGCCAAGGTTTTAGGGGGACTGAAGCTTTCTTT. Amino acid sequence: CASSQGFRGTEAFF.